Listed below are T cell receptor beta chains from one sample, sequenced in a study of OX40 agonist ivuxolimab in advanced cancers. Produced via immunoSEQ multiplex PCR; TCRdb's table is partial and in-frame only. The sample carries roughly 41,000 clones, 82% recorded once. Here the sequenced sample was CD4+ or CD8+ T cells sorted from blood, taken in a trial of the OX40 agonist ivuxolimab. The receptors come from an adult with an advanced solid tumor such as melanoma, head and neck, liver or kidney cancer. Each CDR3 is given with its conserved first and last residue. Fields, in order: J gene, clone size, V gene, D gene, CDR3 protein, CDR3 DNA. D genes are given only for firm matches. Some rows have no size entry. The others give once, few or many, or a class for an expanded clone.

TRBJ2-5 | - | TRBV5-4 | TRBD2 | CASSLLAGGPTETQYF | TGCGCCAGCAGCCTTCTGGCGGGGGGGCCGACAGAGACCCAGTACTTC
TRBJ2-5 | - | TRBV15 | TRBD2 | CATSRAYRGVPQETQYF | TGTGCCACCAGCAGAGCCTACCGGGGGGTTCCACAAGAGACCCAGTACTTC
TRBJ1-2 | few | TRBV30 | - | CAWSGGELVVDYGYTF | TGTGCCTGGAGTGGAGGGGAACTGGTTGTTGACTATGGCTACACCTTC
TRBJ1-6 | - | TRBV7-2 | TRBD1 | CASRPATGDNSPLHF | TGTGCCAGCAGACCCGCCACAGGGGATAATTCACCCCTCCACTTT
TRBJ2-3 | - | TRBV5-1 | TRBD2 | CASTGGGWTDTQYF | TGCGCCAGCACGGGCGGGGGGTGGACAGATACGCAGTATTTT
TRBJ1-1 | - | TRBV5-4 | TRBD1 | CASSRRTGETEAFF | TGTGCCAGCAGCAGGCGGACAGGGGAGACTGAAGCTTTCTTT
TRBJ2-5 | - | TRBV11-2 | TRBD2 | CASSQRGHRETQYF | TGTGCCAGCAGCCAGCGGGGGCACCGGGAGACCCAGTACTTC
TRBJ1-2 | - | TRBV19 | TRBD1 | CASSFFQGDVGGYTF | TGTGCCAGTAGTTTTTTCCAGGGGGACGTGGGTGGCTACACCTTC
TRBJ2-1 | - | TRBV30 | - | CAWGREYEQFF | TGTGCCTGGGGCCGTGAATATGAGCAGTTCTTC
TRBJ2-5 | - | TRBV4-3 | - | CASSQDLKGSWETQYF | TGCGCCAGCAGCCAAGATCTCAAGGGAAGTTGGGAGACCCAGTACTTC
TRBJ1-3 | few | TRBV5-1 | - | CASSLGASHSGNTIYF | TGCGCCAGCAGCTTGGGAGCCTCCCACTCTGGAAACACCATATATTTT
TRBJ2-5 | once | TRBV7-9 | - | CASSLYPRETQYF | TGTGCCAGCAGCTTATATCCCCGGGAGACCCAGTACTTC
TRBJ1-1 | - | TRBV15 | TRBD1 | CATSRDKAGGTEAFF | TGTGCCACCAGCAGAGATAAGGCAGGGGGAACTGAAGCTTTCTTT
TRBJ2-5 | - | TRBV9 | - | CASSAHGQTETQYF | TGTGCCAGCAGCGCCCACGGACAAACAGAGACCCAGTACTTC
TRBJ1-2 | - | TRBV19 | - | CASSIGADNYGYTF | TGTGCCAGTAGTATAGGGGCGGATAACTATGGCTACACCTTC
TRBJ2-5 | - | TRBV11-2 | - | CASSLDLGTSMTQYF | TGTGCCAGCAGCTTAGATTTAGGGACATCTATGACCCAGTACTTC
TRBJ2-2 | - | TRBV5-5 | - | CASSDDRQNTGELFF | TGTGCCAGCAGCGACGACAGGCAGAACACCGGGGAGCTGTTTTTT
TRBJ1-6 | - | TRBV14 | TRBD1 | CASSAHRDRLDSPLHF | TGTGCCAGCAGCGCACACAGGGACAGATTGGACTCACCCCTCCACTTT
TRBJ2-5 | once | TRBV27 | - | CASKPGGRQETQYF | TGTGCCAGCAAGCCAGGGGGGCGCCAAGAGACCCAGTACTTC
TRBJ2-1 | - | TRBV20-1 | - | CSALFGDEQFF | TGCAGTGCGTTGTTTGGCGATGAGCAGTTCTTC
TRBJ1-5 | - | TRBV7-9 | - | CASSPTSGRTDSNQPQHF | TGTGCCAGCAGCCCCACCTCAGGACGGACCGATAGCAATCAGCCCCAGCATTTT
TRBJ2-7 | - | TRBV5-8 | TRBD2 | CASSLERTSVEQYF | TGTGCCAGCAGCTTGGAGAGGACTAGCGTCGAGCAGTACTTC
TRBJ2-4 | - | TRBV5-1 | - | CASSLDMGYNIQYF | TGCGCCAGCAGCTTGGATATGGGGTATAACATTCAGTACTTC
TRBJ2-5 | - | TRBV10-3 | TRBD2 | CAISESVAGFQETQYF | TGTGCCATCAGTGAGTCGGTAGCGGGGTTTCAAGAGACCCAGTACTTC
TRBJ2-1 | few | TRBV5-1 | - | CASSLGRTSGHEQFF | TGCGCCAGCAGCTTGGGCCGGACTTCGGGGCATGAGCAGTTCTTC
TRBJ1-1 | - | TRBV5-4 | TRBD1 | CASSLPGTANTEAFF | TGTGCCAGCAGTTTACCCGGGACAGCGAACACTGAAGCTTTCTTT
TRBJ2-3 | - | TRBV11-2 | TRBD1 | CASSTGTGGTDTQYF | TGTGCCAGCAGCACCGGGACAGGGGGCACAGATACGCAGTATTTT
TRBJ2-1 | - | TRBV11-2 | - | CASSFAGRASYNEQFF | TGTGCCAGCAGCTTTGCCGGGAGAGCCTCCTACAATGAGCAGTTCTTC
TRBJ2-2 | - | TRBV9 | - | CASSARTNTGELFF | TGTGCCAGCAGCGCCAGGACGAACACCGGGGAGCTGTTTTTT
TRBJ2-5 | once | TRBV6-6 | - | CASSYSQGRRGETQYF | TGTGCCAGCAGTTACTCCCAGGGCAGGAGGGGAGAGACCCAGTACTTC
TRBJ1-1 | - | TRBV7-9 | TRBD1 | CASSLGTAFNTEAFF | TGTGCCAGCAGTTTAGGGACAGCCTTTAACACTGAAGCTTTCTTT
TRBJ2-2 | - | TRBV2 | - | CASSEVSGRNTGELFF | TGTGCCAGCAGTGAAGTGTCAGGGCGGAACACCGGGGAGCTGTTTTTT
TRBJ2-2 | - | TRBV4-1 | TRBD2 | CASSQEGGFPGELFF | TGCGCCAGCAGCCAAGAGGGGGGGTTTCCCGGGGAGCTGTTTTTT
TRBJ1-1 | - | TRBV6-5 | - | CASSEWQTEAFF | TGTGCCAGCAGTGAGTGGCAGACTGAAGCTTTCTTT
TRBJ1-4 | - | TRBV7-2 | - | CASSTTGLFNEKLFF | TGTGCCAGCAGCACTACAGGGCTATTTAATGAAAAACTGTTTTTT
TRBJ2-2 | - | TRBV6-6 | - | CASSGGQRNTGELFF | TGTGCCAGCAGCGGGGGACAGAGGAACACCGGGGAGCTGTTTTTT
TRBJ2-7 | once | TRBV5-6 | TRBD1 | CASSLEWPRGRGEQYF | TGTGCCAGCAGCTTGGAATGGCCCAGGGGGCGAGGGGAGCAGTACTTC
TRBJ1-1 | once | TRBV7-6 | - | CASSLGGFGAKLRSEAFF | TGTGCCAGCAGCTTAGGCGGGTTCGGTGCGAAGCTCCGTTCTGAAGCTTTCTTT
TRBJ2-7 | - | TRBV29-1 | TRBD1 | CSVSPGTGLGSERYF | TGCAGCGTTTCCCCCGGGACAGGTTTGGGCTCCGAGCGGTACTTC
TRBJ1-6 | - | TRBV5-4 | - | CASRGGSPLHF | TGTGCCAGCAGGGGGGGTTCACCCCTCCACTTT
TRBJ1-2 | - | TRBV5-4 | TRBD1 | CASSGTGVNYGYTF | TGTGCCAGCAGCGGGACAGGGGTGAACTATGGCTACACCTTC
TRBJ1-1 | - | TRBV15 | - | CATSRDHLNGEVVF | TGTGCCACCAGCAGAGATCATCTTAATGGGGAGGTGGTCTTT